The 14 T cell receptor beta chains below come from one sample, sequenced in a study of T-cell reconstitution after alpha-beta-depleted transplantation in children. The TCRbeta library was prepared with unique molecular identifiers. TCRdb itself ran the PCR reads through MiXCR, one entry per CDR3 protein. The sample yields 450,000 to 600,000 distinct CDR3 sequences, approximately 13% seen once. The specimen was PBMCs, mostly from graft donor cells, collected 360 days after TCRalphabeta/CD19-depleted stem cell transplant. The source is a male patient aged 10 to 17 who had a stem cell transplant for acute myeloid leukemia, so the T cells may come from the graft donor.

This clonotype was observed a few times. The V and J genes are TRBV7-6 and TRBJ2-7; 9 nucleotides agree with TRBD1. V gave up 0 bases and J gave up 7 bases; unmatched junction bases: 13. Germline V gene sequence: CDR1 SGHVS, CDR2 FNYEAQ. The CDR3 sequence is 17 residues long. The CDR3 sequence is CASSLAQGALFLPEQYF. DNA for the CDR3: TGTGCCAGCAGCTTAGCACAGGGGGCCCTGTTTCTCCCTGAGCAGTACTTC.

This clonotype occurred many times. The chain combines TRBV7-3 with TRBJ2-2; the D gene is possibly TRBD1 (5 bases). Germline V CDR1 and CDR2: SGHTA, FQGTGA. The V and J ends lost 6 bases and 6 bases respectively, with 14 bases between them. The CDR3 covers 14 residues. As DNA, the CDR3 is TGTGCCAGCAGTTATTCAGGGTCCCCCGGGGAGCTGTTTTTT. It specifies CASSYSGSPGELFF.

Many counts were recorded for this clonotype. The chain links TRBV7-3 to TRBJ2-3; D remains unclear. The ends were cut back, 7 bases at V and 0 bases at J, with 14 bases in the middle. The germline gives CDR1 SGHTA, CDR2 FQGTGA. The CDR3 has 15 amino acids. CDR3 protein: CASITPRASTDTQYF. CDR3 nucleotides: TGTGCCAGCATCACGCCTCGGGCTAGCACAGATACGCAGTATTTT.

The table lists this clonotype with many counts. J is TRBJ2-2 and V is TRBV7-8; D is perhaps TRBD1 or TRBD2 (5 bases each). V was cut by 2 bases and J by 4 bases, with 11 bases left in between. This CDR3 comprises 15 residues. Germline CDR1 is SGHVS and CDR2 is FQNEAQ. The CDR3: CASSLWDERTGELFF. CDR3 sequence (DNA): TGTGCCAGCAGCTTATGGGACGAGCGCACCGGGGAGCTGTTTTTT.

The table lists this clonotype with a count of one. The chain combines TRBV12-3 or TRBV12-4 with TRBJ2-7; D perhaps matches TRBD2 (7 bases). The CDR3 is made up of 16 amino acids. V was shortened by 6 bases and J by 4 bases, with 22 bases between the two germline ends. The CDR3 sequence is CASSPTPSGTPYEQYF. The CDR3 coding sequence is TGTGCCAGCAGCCCAACCCCGAGCGGGACACCTTACGAGCAGTACTTC.

There are a few counts of this clonotype. J is TRBJ2-1 and V is TRBV9; D is perhaps TRBD1 (6 bases). The V gene's germline CDR1 is SGDLS and CDR2 YYNGEE. The CDR3 length is 17 residues. The V gene lost 3 bases and the J gene lost 1 base, with 17 bases spanning the gap. The CDR3 is CASSGPLRGWSYNEQFF. In nucleotides, the CDR3 is TGTGCCAGCAGCGGCCCCCTCAGGGGCTGGTCCTACAATGAGCAGTTCTTC.

This chain connects TRBV11-2 to TRBJ2-5; TRBD1 agrees at 9 bases. The germline gives CDR1 SGHAT, CDR2 FQNNGV. With 10 bases clipped from V and 2 bases from J, the junction kept 17 bases outside the gene matches. This CDR3 comprises 17 residues. The CDR3 bases are TGTGCCACCGAACTAGGACTCCACAGGGGGCATCAAGAGACCCAGTACTTC. Encoded protein: CATELGLHRGHQETQYF.

The chain links TRBV3-1 to TRBJ2-1, with D maybe TRBD2 (7 bases). The V and J ends lost 0 bases and 8 bases respectively, with 26 bases between them. Per germline, CDR1 LGHDT and CDR2 YNNKEL (reference sequence). The CDR3 runs to 19 residues. CDR3 residues: CASSQETSGTTHFLDEQFF. The CDR3 bases are TGTGCCAGCAGCCAAGAAACCAGCGGGACAACCCACTTTTTGGATGAGCAGTTCTTC.

In DNA form, the CDR3 reads TGTGCCAGCAGTGGAGGATTCGGGGGCTACGAGCAGTACTTC. This codes for CASSGGFGGYEQYF. V and J are TRBV3-1 and TRBJ2-7, with D possibly matching TRBD2 (6 bases). Trimming removed 6 bases from V and 3 bases from J, with 15 bases in between. Per the germline V gene, CDR1 is LGHDT and CDR2 is YNNKEL (reference sequence). CDR3 length: 14 residues.

This chain joins TRBV3-1 and TRBJ1-6, with D maybe TRBD1 (5 bases). The V end lost 0 bases, the J end lost 4 bases, and 7 bases lay between the germline ends. The germline V gene has CDR1 LGHDT and CDR2 YNNKEL (reference sequence). The CDR3 runs to 15 residues. DNA of the CDR3: TGTGCCAGCAGCCAAGATCGACAGTATAATTCACCCCTCCACTTT. It encodes CASSQDRQYNSPLHF.

In the case of this clonotype: With a much larger clone just one base away, this may be a read error. This rearrangement joins TRBV20-1 to TRBJ2-7; the match to TRBD2 covers 7 bases. The germline gives CDR1 DFQATT, CDR2 SNEGSKA (reference sequence). This CDR3 has 15 residues. CDR3 DNA sequence: TGCAGTGCTAGAGATTGGGGCGGGAGCTCCTACGGGCAGTACTTC. This sequence encodes CSARDWGGSSYGQYF.

This clonotype was recorded a few times. V and J are TRBV19 and TRBJ2-5; maybe TRBD2 (6 bases). Germline CDR1 LNHDA, CDR2 SQIVND (reference sequence). The CDR3 is 16 residues long. V gave up 6 bases and J gave up 2 bases, with 19 bases separating them. The CDR3 DNA is TGTGCCAGTAGCCACCCCCCTGGGACTGGTCAAGAGACCCAGTACTTC. Amino acid sequence: CASSHPPGTGQETQYF.

In its sample, this clonotype was seen a few times. This rearrangement joins TRBV12-3 or TRBV12-4 to TRBJ2-6; D uncertain. CDR3 length: 14 residues. V lost 3 bases to trimming and J lost 2 bases, with 5 bases between them. This chain's CDR3 is CASSLAAGANVLTF. CDR3 in DNA: TGTGCCAGCAGTTTGGCCGCTGGGGCCAACGTCCTGACTTTC.

V and J are TRBV7-3 and TRBJ2-1; 7 bases align to TRBD2. The CDR3 has 16 amino acids. Germline CDR1 and CDR2: SGHTA and FQGTGA. The junction had 9 bases not matched to a gene; V was cut back by 5 bases and J by 2 bases. In DNA form, the CDR3 reads TGTGCCAGCAGCAAACGGGACTACTCTACCTACAATGAGCAGTTCTTC. It encodes CASSKRDYSTYNEQFF.